The present T cell receptor beta chain was sequenced within a study of technical replicates of blood from several donors. Germline assignment: CDR1 SGHNT and CDR2 YYREEE (reference sequence). This CDR3 comprises 15 residues. V was clipped by 4 bases and J by 2 bases, with 15 bases between them. Only in-frame clones appear in the TCRdb table, and some are missing; sequencing was by immunoSEQ multiplex PCR. The sample comprises around 80,000 clones, roughly 94% of which are singletons, and 0.38% rests with the top ten. The source material was T cells isolated from PBMCs. The rearrangement links TRBV5-4 to TRBJ2-5, with a weak D call TRBD2 (5 bases). The clonotype was recovered from a human donor in good health. DNA for the CDR3: TGTGCCAGCAGCCTAGGATCGGGGATACAAGAGACCCAGTACTTC. Its translation: CASSLGSGIQETQYF.